These 12 T cell receptor beta chains were sequenced from one sample in a study of PD-L1 blockade in urothelial cancer. Using immunoSEQ multiplex PCR, the repertoire was profiled, and TCRdb retains in-frame clones only, with some absent. The table includes approximately 79,000 clones, roughly 87% detected once. Specimen: PBMCs, collected around atezolizumab (anti-PD-L1) treatment. These receptors originate from a woman aged 65 to 85 with urothelial cancer.

The V gene is TRBV5-4, the J gene TRBJ2-4; 10 bases match TRBD1. With V trimmed by 4 bases and J by 0 bases, 4 bases remained unmatched. There are 16 residues in the CDR3. The germline V gene encodes CDR1 SGHNT and CDR2 YYREEE (reference sequence). This chain's CDR3 is CASSGTGDQAKNIQYF. The CDR3, as DNA: TGTGCCAGCAGCGGGACAGGGGATCAAGCCAAAAACATTCAGTACTTC.

V usage is TRBV2 and J usage is TRBJ2-3, with D perhaps matching TRBD2 (6 bases). The germline CDR1 and CDR2 sequences are SNHLY and FYNNEI. This CDR3 contains 14 residues. Trimming shortened V by 8 bases and J by 0 bases, and 12 bases separated the two germline ends. The CDR3 DNA follows: TGTGCCAGCTCGCAGCGGGTTAGCACAGATACGCAGTATTTT. This encodes CASSQRVSTDTQYF.

V usage is TRBV10-3 and J usage is TRBJ2-1, with D possibly matching TRBD2 (6 bases). V gave up 4 bases and J gave up 4 bases, with 14 bases separating them. Germline V gene lookup returns CDR1 ENHRY and CDR2 SYGVKD. The CDR3 loop spans 15 amino acids. CDR3 nucleotide sequence: TGTGCCATCAGTGGGACCGGAGGAGGGTACAATGAGCAGTTCTTC. This encodes CAISGTGGGYNEQFF.

V is TRBV10-2 and J is TRBJ2-2; TRBD2 is a possible D gene (6 bases). In germline, CDR1 is WSHSY, CDR2 SAAADI. This CDR3 comprises 15 residues. V was pared by 0 bases and J by 3 bases, with 8 bases between. The CDR3 reads CASSESWGDTGELFF. The DNA of the CDR3 is TGCGCCAGCAGTGAGTCCTGGGGGGACACCGGGGAGCTGTTTTTT.

The chain has TRBV5-1 and TRBJ2-3; 8 nucleotides agree with TRBD2. With 3 bases clipped from V and 6 bases from J, the junction kept 12 bases outside the gene matches. This CDR3 has 16 amino acids. CDR1 and CDR2 (germline): SGHRS, YFSETQ. CDR3 bases: TGCGCCAGCAGCTGGACCAGCGGGGGCCAGGGGGATACGCAGTATTTT. Protein: CASSWTSGGQGDTQYF.

The chain joins TRBV30 to TRBJ2-5; 15 bases map to TRBD2. CDR1 and CDR2 from the germline V gene are GTSNPN and SVGIG (reference sequence). This CDR3 has 16 amino acids. V lost 3 bases and J lost 2; bases outside the gene matches: 4. The CDR3 here is CAWRFGTSGGQETQYF. CDR3 bases: TGTGCCTGGAGATTCGGGACTAGCGGGGGGCAAGAGACCCAGTACTTC.

This clone has only a few counts. The chain links TRBV19 to TRBJ2-3; 11 positions match TRBD1. V shed 7 bases and J 3 bases; nucleotides not matched to a gene: 3. Germline V CDR1 and CDR2: LNHDA, SQIVND (reference sequence). The CDR3 runs to 14 residues. The CDR3 is CASMDRGPTDTQYF. The CDR3, as DNA: TGTGCCAGTATGGACAGGGGGCCTACAGATACGCAGTATTTT. Full variable domain (rest looked up from reference TRBV19 and TRBJ2-3): DGGITQSPKYLFRKEGQNVTLSCEQNLNHDAMYWYRQDPGQGLRLIYYSQIVNDFQKGDIAEGYSVSREKKESFPLTVTSAQKNPTAFYLCASMDRGPTDTQYFGPGTRLTVL.

This sequence joins TRBV7-2 and TRBJ2-1; 9 nucleotides line up with TRBD2. Germline loops: CDR1 SGHTA, CDR2 FQGNSA. CDR3 length: 11 amino acids. V trimming: 5 bases; J trimming: 12 bases; junction bases outside the gene matches: 2. The CDR3 nucleotides read TGTGCCAGCAGCCAAGCGGGGGGGCAGTTCTTC. As protein: CASSQAGGQFF.

V is TRBV7-6 and J is TRBJ2-1; 8 nucleotides match TRBD1. V lost 5 bases to trimming and J lost 7 bases; unmatched junction nucleotides: 7. Germline values: CDR1 SGHVS, CDR2 FNYEAQ. The CDR3 consists of 14 residues. The DNA of the CDR3 is TGTGCCAGCAGCATGGTGCAGGGGGCTAATGAGCAGTTCTTC. Encoded protein: CASSMVQGANEQFF.

This rearrangement joins TRBV29-1 to TRBJ2-3; TRBD2 matches at 8 bases. The CDR3 is 15 residues long. Germline V gene data show CDR1 as SQVTM and CDR2 as ANQGSEA. After removal of 4 bases from V and 3 bases from J, the junction contained 9 bases not matched to a gene. As DNA, the CDR3 is TGCAGCGTTGTAGGTCTAGCGGGTGGTACAGATACGCAGTATTTT. Translating it yields CSVVGLAGGTDTQYF.

The V and J genes are TRBV6-1 and TRBJ2-7; 14 bases line up with TRBD2. V was pared by 7 bases and J by 2 bases, with 4 bases of the junction left unmatched. This CDR3 region has 15 residues. Germline assignment: CDR1 MNHNS and CDR2 SASEGT. The CDR3 nucleotides read TGTGCCAGCAAGGGACTAGCGGGGGAGACCTACGAGCAGTACTTC. It encodes CASKGLAGETYEQYF.

Here the CDR3 DNA reads TGCAGCGTTCCGGGACAGGGTTATACTGAAGCTTTCTTT. Its translation: CSVPGQGYTEAFF. The gene calls are TRBV29-1 and TRBJ1-1, with 9 bases lining up with TRBD1. The CDR3 runs to 13 residues. With 5 bases clipped from V and 5 bases from J, the junction kept 6 bases outside the gene matches. From germline, CDR1 is SQVTM and CDR2 ANQGSEA.